One and the same sample provided the 24 T cell receptor beta chains below, sequenced in a study of T cells in Graves' hyperthyroidism and ophthalmopathy. There were TCR beta CDR3 regions amplified from RNA transcripts. TCR CDR3 underwent first-round RT-PCR with the HTBI primer set. TCRdb reprocessed the multiplex PCR reads with MiXCR, giving one entry per CDR3 protein. The sample has about 500,000 distinct CDR3 sequences; over 15% are singletons. The sequenced sample consisted of blood. The origin of the receptors is a woman younger than 30 with Graves' hyperthyroidism.

The chain combines TRBV14 with TRBJ2-2, with 10 bases aligning to TRBD2. V lost 3 bases, J lost 2 bases, and 3 bases stayed unmatched. Germline values: CDR1 SGHDN, CDR2 FVKESK. This CDR3 contains 16 residues. CDR3: CASSHLLAGNTGELFF. The CDR3 DNA sequence: TGTGCCAGCAGCCACTTACTAGCGGGAAACACCGGGGAGCTGTTTTTT. The full variable domain, completed using reference TRBV14 and TRBJ2-2, is EAGVTQFPSHSVIEKGQTVTLRCDPISGHDNLYWYRRVMGKEIKFLLHFVKESKQDESGMPNNRFLAERTGGTYSTLKVQPAELEDSGVYFCASSHLLAGNTGELFFGEGSRLTVL.

This clonotype was found many times. The chain recombines TRBV2 with TRBJ2-7; possibly TRBD2 for D (6 bases). This CDR3 is 16 amino acids long. V was shortened by 6 bases and J by 2 bases, with 20 bases between the two germline ends. Per the germline V gene, CDR1 is SNHLY and CDR2 is FYNNEI. The CDR3 loop reads CASRYPTGEPTYEQYF. CDR3 sequence (DNA): TGTGCCAGCAGGTATCCTACGGGAGAACCAACCTACGAGCAGTACTTC.

This clonotype appeared a few times. The V gene is TRBV6-5, the J gene TRBJ1-1; maybe TRBD1 (5 bases). The CDR3 spans 13 residues. Germline loops: CDR1 MNHEY, CDR2 SVGAGI. V lost 4 bases, J lost 10 bases, and 16 bases lay in between. CDR3 nucleotides: TGTGCCAGCAGTTTCGCCGGGGGTCATGGAGCTTTCTTT. Amino acids: CASSFAGGHGAFF.

The rearrangement uses TRBV6-1 and TRBJ1-4, with D perhaps TRBD1 (5 bases). Germline CDR1 and CDR2: MNHNS and SASEGT. This CDR3 is 15 amino acids long. Trimming pared 3 bases from V and 5 bases from J, leaving 13 bases between. Here the CDR3 DNA reads TGTGCCAGCAGTGACTGGGGACTGAGGAATGAAAAACTGTTTTTT. Its translation: CASSDWGLRNEKLFF.

In the case of this clonotype: A clone one base away is much larger, so this may be a read error. The CDR3 DNA is TGTGCCAGCAGTAGCCCGGGGGCCAAAGACATTCAGTACTTC. Amino acid sequence: CASSSPGAKDIQYF. The rearrangement joins TRBV2 to TRBJ2-4; D possibly uses TRBD1 or TRBD2 (6 bases each). The CDR3 runs to 14 residues. Germline CDR1 SNHLY, CDR2 FYNNEI.

This clonotype came up many times. The V and J genes are TRBV7-9 and TRBJ2-5, with TRBD1 as a possible D gene (7 bases). The germline V gene has CDR1 SEHNR and CDR2 FQNEAQ (reference sequence). This CDR3 comprises 15 residues. V lost 5 bases and J lost 2, with 15 bases in between. CDR3 amino acids: CASSRAGQRQETQYF. The CDR3 DNA reads as TGTGCCAGCAGCCGGGCGGGACAGCGACAAGAGACCCAGTACTTC.

This clonotype has a handful of counts. The chain joins TRBV9 to TRBJ2-1, with 8 bases matching TRBD2. The junction had 4 bases not matched to a gene; V was cut back by 0 bases and J by 8 bases. This CDR3 spans 14 amino acids. Per the germline V gene, CDR1 is SGDLS and CDR2 is YYNGEE. The CDR3 reads CASSVALAGDEQFF. DNA of the CDR3: TGTGCCAGCAGCGTAGCGCTAGCGGGCGATGAGCAGTTCTTC.

V is TRBV3-1 and J is TRBJ2-7; D is perhaps TRBD2 (5 bases). The V gene's germline CDR1 is LGHDT and CDR2 YNNKEL (reference sequence). The V end lost 1 base, the J end lost 5 bases, and 12 bases lay between the germline ends. The CDR3 is made up of 14 amino acids. CDR3 in amino acids: CASSQGGRRNEQYF. CDR3 nucleotide sequence: TGTGCCAGCAGCCAAGGAGGGAGACGGAACGAGCAGTACTTC.

This chain uses TRBV6-5 with TRBJ2-2; 11 bases match TRBD2. This CDR3 is built from 17 residues. V lost 2 bases and J lost 1; bases outside the gene matches: 3. Germline CDR1 and CDR2: MNHEY and SVGAGI. Written as DNA, the CDR3 is TGTGCCAGCAGTTACCCGACTAGCGGGGAGAACACCGGGGAGCTGTTTTTT. This gives the protein CASSYPTSGENTGELFF.

The table lists this clonotype with many counts. This chain links TRBV12-3 or TRBV12-4 with TRBJ1-1, with TRBD1 matching 7 bases. The CDR3 spans 13 residues. Trimming cost V 7 bases and J 6 bases; bases outside gene matches: 8. The CDR3 DNA follows: TGTGCCAGCAACAGACAGGGAGTCGCTGAAGCTTTCTTT. Encoded protein: CASNRQGVAEAFF.

This clonotype was observed at least ten times. The chain joins TRBV29-1 to TRBJ1-2, with 8 bases aligning to TRBD1. CDR3 length: 14 residues. The trim removed 4 bases at V and 3 bases at J, leaving 7 bases unmatched. CDR1 and CDR2 (germline): SQVTM, ANQGSEA. The CDR3 region is CSVGAGGAYYGYTF. The CDR3 DNA follows: TGCAGCGTTGGTGCAGGGGGCGCGTACTATGGCTACACCTTC.

In its sample, this clonotype was seen once. The chain links TRBV7-9 to TRBJ2-2; no reliable D call. Trimming removed 5 bases from V and 4 bases from J, with 11 bases in between. The CDR3 consists of 14 residues. Germline V CDR1 and CDR2: SEHNR, FQNEAQ (reference sequence). The CDR3 DNA reads TGTGCCAGCAGCCCACGACCACTCACCGGGGAGCTGTTTTTT. Residues: CASSPRPLTGELFF.

There are a few counts of this clonotype. The genes are TRBV4-2 and TRBJ1-2, with D possibly being TRBD1 (6 bases). The CDR3 consists of 15 residues. Trimming stripped 1 base from V and 3 bases from J, with 12 bases between. Germline CDR1 LGHNA, CDR2 YNFKEQ. The CDR3 loop is CASSQVVGAYYGYTF. In DNA, the CDR3 is TGTGCCAGCAGCCAAGTGGTGGGGGCGTACTATGGCTACACCTTC.

Note on this clonotype: A single base separates this from a much larger clone, so it may be a read error. The rearrangement links TRBV11-2 to TRBJ1-5; the D gene is possibly TRBD1 (6 bases). The CDR3 is 14 amino acids. Germline assignment: CDR1 SGHAT and CDR2 FQNNGV. With 0 bases removed from V and 8 bases from J, the gap between germline ends came to 11 bases. The CDR3 bases are TGTGCCAGCAGCTTAGAACAGGGATACGAGCCCCAGCATTTT. Amino acids: CASSLEQGYEPQHF.

As to this clonotype: This may stem from a read error, because a much larger clone lies one nucleotide away. This rearrangement joins TRBV3-1 to TRBJ2-1; D uncertain. This CDR3 is built from 14 residues. Germline V gene data show CDR1 as LGHDT and CDR2 as YNNKEL (reference sequence). The CDR3 here is CASSPQSSYNGQFF. The CDR3 DNA sequence: TGTGCCAGCAGCCCTCAGTCATCCTACAATGGGCAGTTCTTC.

The chain employs TRBV5-6 and TRBJ2-7, with TRBD2 matching 10 bases. This CDR3 has 16 residues. V lost 2 bases to trimming and J lost 3 bases; unmatched junction nucleotides: 8. Germline V gives CDR1 SGHDT, CDR2 YYEEEE. CDR3 region: CASSFRTSGTVYEQYF. DNA for the CDR3: TGTGCCAGCAGCTTCAGAACTAGCGGGACCGTCTACGAGCAGTACTTC.

This clonotype was recorded a few times. This sequence joins TRBV24-1 and TRBJ2-5; D is undetermined. V lost 4 bases to trimming and J lost 5 bases, with 13 bases between them. Looked up from germline, CDR1 is KGHDR and CDR2 is SFDVKD. CDR3 length: 14 residues. The CDR3 here is CATSEHSVWETQYF. In nucleotides, the CDR3 is TGTGCCACCAGTGAACATTCCGTGTGGGAGACCCAGTACTTC.

This clonotype was observed at least ten times. This chain uses TRBV20-1 with TRBJ1-4; 10 bases line up with TRBD1. Trimming at V came to 5 bases and at J to 8 bases, leaving 5 bases not matched to a gene. This CDR3 is 13 amino acids long. In germline, CDR1 is DFQATT, CDR2 SNEGSKA (reference sequence). The CDR3 spells CSAWDRGLEKLFF. CDR3 in DNA: TGCAGTGCTTGGGACAGGGGTTTGGAAAAACTGTTTTTT.

In its sample, this clonotype was seen many times. The V and J genes are TRBV20-1 and TRBJ2-3, with TRBD1 matching 7 bases. The V gene end was trimmed by 4 bases and the J gene end by 1 base; junction bases not matched to a gene: 5. In germline, CDR1 is DFQATT, CDR2 SNEGSKA (reference sequence). This CDR3 has 14 residues. CDR3 coding DNA: TGCAGTGCTACGAGAGGGGGCGGCACAGATACGCAGTATTTT. It specifies CSATRGGGTDTQYF.

This rearrangement joins TRBV20-1 to TRBJ2-3; D gene uncertain. Germline CDR1 is DFQATT and CDR2 is SNEGSKA (reference sequence). CDR3 size: 12 residues. The V and J ends lost 6 bases and 5 bases respectively, with 12 bases between them. CDR3 sequence: CSAPFDIDTQYF. Here the CDR3 DNA reads TGCAGTGCCCCGTTTGACATAGATACGCAGTATTTT.

In nucleotides, the CDR3 is TGTGCCAGCGCCCCCTCAGCGGGAGGATGGGACACCGGGGAGCTGTTTTTT. It specifies CASAPSAGGWDTGELFF. The J gene is TRBJ2-2, the V gene TRBV28; TRBD2 agrees at 9 bases. The CDR3 spans 17 residues. V shed 8 bases, J shed 3 bases, and the junction held 13 bases outside the gene matches. Germline V CDR1 and CDR2: MDHEN, SYDVKM.

This clonotype was observed a handful of times. The chain combines TRBV7-3 with TRBJ1-2; no reliable D call. Trimming removed 5 bases from V and 2 bases from J, with 12 bases in between. Germline CDR1 reads SGHTA; CDR2 reads FQGTGA. This CDR3 is 14 amino acids long. DNA for the CDR3: TGTGCCAGCAGCCCCAAGGCAGAAAACTATGGCTACACCTTC. Translating it yields CASSPKAENYGYTF.

This clonotype was seen ten or more times. The V call is TRBV7-2, the J call TRBJ1-2; 10 bases are a match to TRBD1. There are 15 residues in the CDR3. Germline V gives CDR1 SGHTA, CDR2 FQGNSA. J lost 4 bases, V lost 2 bases, and 4 bases had no gene match. The CDR3 sequence: CASSLSGTGVYGYTF. CDR3 DNA sequence: TGTGCCAGCAGCTTAAGCGGGACAGGGGTCTATGGCTACACCTTC. Filled out from reference TRBV7-2 and TRBJ1-2, the complete variable domain reads GAGVSQSPSNKVTEKGKDVELRCDPISGHTALYWYRQSLGQGLEFLIYFQGNSAPDKSGLPSDRFSAERTGGSVSTLTIQRTQQEDSAVYLCASSLSGTGVYGYTFGSGTRLTVV.

This clonotype was detected many times. The rearrangement links TRBV24-1 to TRBJ2-2, with TRBD1 as a possible D gene (5 bases). CDR3 length: 15 amino acids. Germline V gene sequence: CDR1 KGHDR, CDR2 SFDVKD. The V gene lost 5 bases and the J gene lost 5 bases, with 14 bases spanning the gap. CDR3 protein: CATSGTQPDTGELFF. In DNA form, the CDR3 reads TGTGCCACCAGTGGGACACAACCGGATACCGGGGAGCTGTTTTTT.